A single sample gave rise to the 15 T cell receptor beta chains below, sequenced in a study of CD8 T cells in Susac syndrome. The authors reverse transcribed about 0.45 to 1 ug RNA with random hexamers. TCRdb used MiXCR to reprocess the immunoSEQ multiplex PCR reads, holding one entry per CDR3 protein. Among about 70,000 distinct CDR3 sequences listed, 95% were seen once. The sequenced sample consisted of CD8+ T cells from PBMCs. These receptors were collected from a human donor in good health.

This chain connects TRBV7-3 to TRBJ2-1, with 10 bases aligning to TRBD1. Trimming at V came to 4 bases and at J to 7 bases, leaving 7 bases not matched to a gene. Germline values: CDR1 SGHTA, CDR2 FQGTGA. This CDR3 has 15 residues. The CDR3 spells CASSSGTGVNNEQFF. Written as DNA, the CDR3 is TGTGCCAGCAGCTCCGGGACAGGGGTGAATAATGAGCAGTTCTTC. The complete variable domain, with remaining parts taken from reference TRBV7-3 and TRBJ2-1, reads GAGVSQTPSNKVTEKGKYVELRCDPISGHTALYWYRQSLGQGPEFLIYFQGTGAADDSGLPNDRFFAVRPEGSVSTLKIQRTERGDSAVYLCASSSGTGVNNEQFFGPGTRLTVL.

The rearrangement links TRBV14 to TRBJ1-2, with D hard to call. CDR3 length equals 12 residues. Germline CDR1 and CDR2: SGHDN and FVKESK. V was trimmed by 3 bases and J by 2 bases, leaving 4 bases between them. The CDR3 DNA is TGTGCCAGCAGCCACCAGAACTATGGCTACACCTTC. It encodes CASSHQNYGYTF.

The chain is built from TRBV12-3 or TRBV12-4 and TRBJ2-1; possibly TRBD1 for D (5 bases). Trimming cost V 7 bases and J 2 bases, with 15 bases left between them. The CDR3 is 15 amino acids. Here the CDR3 reads CASTSLGAAYNEQFF. The CDR3 nucleotides read TGTGCCAGCACCTCCTTAGGGGCAGCCTACAATGAGCAGTTCTTC.

The chain recombines TRBV5-1 with TRBJ2-2, with D unclear. Germline values: CDR1 SGHRS, CDR2 YFSETQ. CDR3 length equals 15 residues. The V end lost 5 bases, the J end lost 2 bases, and 13 bases lay between the germline ends. The CDR3 is CASRDGRLNTGELFF. The CDR3 region has the DNA TGCGCCAGCAGGGACGGAAGATTAAACACCGGGGAGCTGTTTTTT.

CDR3 amino acids: CASSPRGGNQPQHF. The CDR3 nucleotides read TGTGCCAGCAGCCCCAGGGGTGGCAATCAGCCCCAGCATTTT. J is TRBJ1-5 and V is TRBV9, with a tentative D call TRBD1 (6 bases). V was clipped by 4 bases and J by 2 bases, with 10 bases between them. In germline, CDR1 is SGDLS, CDR2 YYNGEE. This CDR3 spans 14 amino acids.

This rearrangement joins TRBV7-9 to TRBJ1-4; tentative D call: TRBD1 (5 bases). The CDR3 consists of 13 residues. V lost 5 bases and J lost 6, with 10 bases in between. Germline loops: CDR1 SEHNR, CDR2 FQNEAQ (reference sequence). The CDR3 DNA reads TGTGCCAGCAGCCGGGGGGGGGATGAAAAACTGTTTTTT. Amino acid sequence: CASSRGGDEKLFF. The full variable domain, with the rest looked up from reference TRBV7-9 and TRBJ1-4, is DTGVSQNPRHKITKRGQNVTFRCDPISEHNRLYWYRQTLGQGPEFLTYFQNEAQLEKSRLLSDRFSAERPKGSFSTLEIQRTEQGDSAMYLCASSRGGDEKLFFGSGTQLSVL.

The chain is built from TRBV19 and TRBJ1-6; D gene uncertain. V dropped 4 bases and J dropped 0 bases, with 7 bases sitting between them. CDR3 length: 15 residues. Germline values: CDR1 LNHDA, CDR2 SQIVND (reference sequence). The CDR3 DNA reads TGTGCCAGTAGTACAAAGAGCTCCTATAATTCACCCCTCCACTTT. This gives the protein CASSTKSSYNSPLHF.

The chain links TRBV5-1 to TRBJ1-2, with 8 positions matching TRBD1. The CDR3 runs 14 residues. The germline V gene has CDR1 SGHRS and CDR2 YFSETQ. The V gene end was trimmed by 4 bases and the J gene end by 3 bases; junction bases not matched to a gene: 5. The CDR3, as DNA: TGCGCCAGCAGCATAGGACAGGGAGACTATGGCTACACCTTC. Encoded protein: CASSIGQGDYGYTF.

This rearrangement joins TRBV9 to TRBJ2-3; TRBD2 matches 9 bases. Germline lookup yields CDR1 SGDLS and CDR2 YYNGEE. Unmatched junction bases numbered 4, after V lost 0 bases and J lost 2 bases. CDR3 length equals 16 residues. In nucleotides, the CDR3 is TGTGCCAGCAGCGTAGGCTTAGCGGGGGCCACAGATACGCAGTATTTT. It translates to CASSVGLAGATDTQYF.

The chain recombines TRBV9 with TRBJ2-7; 9 bases fit TRBD1. V was clipped by 0 bases and J by 0 bases; unmatched bases: 1. This CDR3 region has 15 residues. Germline assignment: CDR1 SGDLS and CDR2 YYNGEE. The CDR3 region is CASSVGGQGSYEQYF. The CDR3 DNA sequence: TGTGCCAGCAGCGTAGGGGGACAGGGCTCCTACGAGCAGTACTTC.

V and J are TRBV6-5 and TRBJ2-3, with 8 bases that match TRBD2. V was clipped by 2 bases and J by 5 bases; unmatched bases: 3. Germline CDR1 MNHEY, CDR2 SVGAGI. The CDR3 length is 14 residues. For the CDR3, the DNA is TGTGCCAGCAGTTACCCCGCGGGGGGAGATACGCAGTATTTT. Translating it yields CASSYPAGGDTQYF.

The V gene is TRBV7-9, the J gene TRBJ2-5; D unclear. The CDR3 runs 15 residues. CDR1 is SEHNR and CDR2 is FQNEAQ in the germline V gene (reference sequence). Trimming removed 6 bases at V and 5 bases at J, with 19 bases between. The CDR3 loop reads CASSRRPGPEETQYF. The CDR3 DNA reads TGTGCCAGCAGTCGGCGACCGGGCCCAGAGGAGACCCAGTACTTC.

V is TRBV28 and J is TRBJ2-3, with 8 bases lining up with TRBD2. The CDR3 is made up of 16 amino acids. CDR1 and CDR2 from the germline V gene are MDHEN and SYDVKM. V shed 3 bases, J shed 2 bases, and the junction held 7 bases outside the gene matches. CDR3 DNA: TGTGCCAGCAGTTTCCCGGCTAGCGGGTACACAGATACGCAGTATTTT. This codes for CASSFPASGYTDTQYF.

Notes on this clonotype: Germline and junction disagree at one end, which may indicate a read error. The chain is built from TRBV7-9 and TRBJ1-3; D gene unclear. This CDR3 has 12 amino acids. CDR1 is SEHNR and CDR2 is FQNEAQ in the germline V gene (reference sequence). CDR3 amino acids: CASSPPGNTIYF. DNA of the CDR3: TGTGCCAGCAGCCCCCCTGGGAACACCATATATTTT. Using reference TRBV7-9 and TRBJ1-3 for the parts outside the CDR3, the full variable domain is DTGVSQNPRHKITKRGQNVTFRCDPISEHNRLYWYRQTLGQGPEFLTYFQNEAQLEKSRLLSDRFSAERPKGSFSTLEIQRTEQGDSAMYLCASSPPGNTIYFGEGSWLTVV.

V and J are TRBV5-1 and TRBJ1-1; D unresolved. Trimming cost V 6 bases and J 1 base, with 10 bases left between them. Germline CDR1 is SGHRS and CDR2 is YFSETQ. This CDR3 spans 13 amino acids. CDR3 sequence (DNA): TGCGCCAGCACCCCCCTCGGGAACACTGAAGCTTTCTTT. Amino acid sequence: CASTPLGNTEAFF.